This T cell receptor beta chain was recorded in a study of T cells after yellow fever vaccination. Study observations and caveats: On re-exposure, the response was weaker but peaked faster, at day 5 versus 15.

The germline V gene encodes CDR1 MNHEY and CDR2 SVGAGI. Unmatched junction bases numbered 10, after V lost 6 bases and J lost 6 bases. CDR3 size: 15 residues. TCRdb reprocessed the 5' RACE reads with MiXCR, giving one entry per CDR3 protein. The sample consists of around 120,000 distinct CDR3 sequences, around 15% of them appearing once. Comments on this clonotype: Its antigen is not identified.

This receptor was obtained from a young man who received the YFV17D yellow fever vaccine. This sequence joins TRBV6-5 and TRBJ2-7, with 11 bases identical to TRBD1. The specimen was CD8+ T cells sorted from PBMCs, collected 5 days after the yellow fever booster vaccination. CDR3 amino acids: CASSLRGGQGGEQYF. DNA of the CDR3: TGTGCCAGCAGCCTCCGAGGGGGACAGGGGGGCGAGCAGTACTTC.